Here is one T cell receptor beta chain with its context. Its antigen is not identified. One entry per CDR3 protein, called by TCRdb with MiXCR from the reads. This sample has 62,000 or so distinct CDR3 sequences, with 20% to 25% found just once. CDR3 length equals 17 residues. In germline, CDR1 is MNHEY, CDR2 SMNVEV (reference sequence). V was trimmed by 7 bases and J by 3 bases, leaving 23 bases between them. The record originates from a study of T cell repertoires in cytomegalovirus infection. Study in general: Public TCR beta signatures marked donors with CMV infection and the matching HLA. The study's findings and limits: Carriage of CMV together with the relevant HLA was identifiable through cumulative public TCR beta family frequency.

V usage is TRBV27 and J usage is TRBJ2-3; a weak D match, TRBD2 (6 bases). The sample consisted of CD8+ T cells from cultured PBMCs, taken from culture after CMV antigen stimulation. This sequence was found in a human donor in good health (CMV status not recorded). Some clones in this sample may be carry-over from other donors' samples. As DNA, the CDR3 is TGTGCCAGCACTCTCTCTCCCGGGGCAGGGAGGACAGATACGCAGTATTTT. The encoded protein is CASTLSPGAGRTDTQYF.